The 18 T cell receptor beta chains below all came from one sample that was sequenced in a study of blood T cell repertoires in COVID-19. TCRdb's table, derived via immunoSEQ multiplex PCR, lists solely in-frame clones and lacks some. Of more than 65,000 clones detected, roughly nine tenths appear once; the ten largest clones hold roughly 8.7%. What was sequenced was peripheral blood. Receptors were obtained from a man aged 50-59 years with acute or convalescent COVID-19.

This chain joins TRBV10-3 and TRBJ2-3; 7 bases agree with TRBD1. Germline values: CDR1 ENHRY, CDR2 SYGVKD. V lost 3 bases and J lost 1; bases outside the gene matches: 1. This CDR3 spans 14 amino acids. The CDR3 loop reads CAISDTGGTDTQYF. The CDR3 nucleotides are TGTGCCATCAGTGATACAGGGGGCACAGATACGCAGTATTTT.

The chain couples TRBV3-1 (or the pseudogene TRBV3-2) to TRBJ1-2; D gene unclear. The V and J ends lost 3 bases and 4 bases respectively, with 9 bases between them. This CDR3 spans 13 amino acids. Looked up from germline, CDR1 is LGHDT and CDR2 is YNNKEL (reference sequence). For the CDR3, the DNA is TGTGCCAGCAGCCAGGAGGGAACCTATGGCTACACCTTC. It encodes CASSQEGTYGYTF.

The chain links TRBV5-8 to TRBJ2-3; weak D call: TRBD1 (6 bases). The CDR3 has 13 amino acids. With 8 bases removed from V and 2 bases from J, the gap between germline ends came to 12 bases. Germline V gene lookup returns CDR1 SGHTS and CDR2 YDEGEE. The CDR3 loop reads CASRWGHTDTQYF. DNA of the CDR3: TGTGCCAGTAGGTGGGGACACACAGATACGCAGTATTTT.

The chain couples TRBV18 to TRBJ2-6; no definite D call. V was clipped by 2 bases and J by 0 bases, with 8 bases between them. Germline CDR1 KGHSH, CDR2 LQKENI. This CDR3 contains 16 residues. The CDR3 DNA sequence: TGTGCCAGCTCACCAGAATTGAGCTCTGGGGCCAACGTCCTGACTTTC. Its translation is CASSPELSSGANVLTF.

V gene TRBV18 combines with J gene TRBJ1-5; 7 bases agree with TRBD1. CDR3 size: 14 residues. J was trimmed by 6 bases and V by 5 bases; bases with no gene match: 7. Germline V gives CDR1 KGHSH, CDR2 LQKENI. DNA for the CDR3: TGTGCCAGCTCAGCCGACAGGGCGGGTCAGCCCCAGCATTTT. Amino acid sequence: CASSADRAGQPQHF.

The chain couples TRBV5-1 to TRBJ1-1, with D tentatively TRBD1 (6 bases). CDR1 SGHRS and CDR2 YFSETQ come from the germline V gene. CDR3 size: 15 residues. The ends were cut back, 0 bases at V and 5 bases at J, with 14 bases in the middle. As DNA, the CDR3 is TGCGCCAGCAGCTTGGTTGGGGGGGCGAGAACTGAAGCTTTCTTT. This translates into CASSLVGGARTEAFF.

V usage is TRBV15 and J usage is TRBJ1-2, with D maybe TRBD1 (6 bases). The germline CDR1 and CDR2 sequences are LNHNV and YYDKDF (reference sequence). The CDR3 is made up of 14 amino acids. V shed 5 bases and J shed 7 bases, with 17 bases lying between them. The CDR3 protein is CATSETLDSSGYTF. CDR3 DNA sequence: TGTGCCACCAGCGAGACTCTGGACAGCTCTGGCTACACCTTC.

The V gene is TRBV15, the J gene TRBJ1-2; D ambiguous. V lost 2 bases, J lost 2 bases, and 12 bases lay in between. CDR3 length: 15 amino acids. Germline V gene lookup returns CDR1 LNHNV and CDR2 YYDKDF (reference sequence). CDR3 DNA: TGTGCCACCAGCAGAACAACCGCCAGAAACTATGGCTACACCTTC. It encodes CATSRTTARNYGYTF.

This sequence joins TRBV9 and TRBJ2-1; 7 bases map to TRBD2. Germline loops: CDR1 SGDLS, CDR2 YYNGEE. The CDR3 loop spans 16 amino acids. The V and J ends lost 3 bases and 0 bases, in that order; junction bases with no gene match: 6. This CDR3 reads CASSARWGGSYNEQFF. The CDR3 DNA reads TGTGCCAGCAGCGCTAGGTGGGGGGGCTCCTACAATGAGCAGTTCTTC.

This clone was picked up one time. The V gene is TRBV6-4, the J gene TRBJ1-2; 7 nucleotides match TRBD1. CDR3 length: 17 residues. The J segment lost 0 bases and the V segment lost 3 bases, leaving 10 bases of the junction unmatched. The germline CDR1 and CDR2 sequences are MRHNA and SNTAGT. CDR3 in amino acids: CASSDTGTGVPNYGYTF. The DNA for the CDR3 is TGTGCCAGCAGTGATACAGGCACAGGGGTCCCTAACTATGGCTACACCTTC.

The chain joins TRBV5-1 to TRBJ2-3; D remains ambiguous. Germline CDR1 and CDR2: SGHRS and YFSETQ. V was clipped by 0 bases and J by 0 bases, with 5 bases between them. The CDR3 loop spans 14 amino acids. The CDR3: CASSLAQSTDTQYF. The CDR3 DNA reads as TGCGCCAGCAGCTTGGCCCAAAGCACAGATACGCAGTATTTT.

In nucleotides, the CDR3 is TGTGCCAGCAACCTCTTTCGGGGGGGAACCCAAGAGACCCAGTACTTC. It codes for CASNLFRGGTQETQYF. The V call is TRBV2, the J call TRBJ2-5, with 8 positions matching TRBD2. This CDR3 has 16 residues. Germline-derived CDR1 and CDR2 are SNHLY and FYNNEI. V was clipped by 7 bases and J by 1 base; unmatched bases: 11.

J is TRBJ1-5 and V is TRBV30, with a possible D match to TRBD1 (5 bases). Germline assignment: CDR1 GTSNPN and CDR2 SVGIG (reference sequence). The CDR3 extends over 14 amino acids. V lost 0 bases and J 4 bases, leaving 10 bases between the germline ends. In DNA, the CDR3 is TGTGCCTGGAGTGTACTTGGGGGGAATCAGCCCCAGCATTTT. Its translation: CAWSVLGGNQPQHF.

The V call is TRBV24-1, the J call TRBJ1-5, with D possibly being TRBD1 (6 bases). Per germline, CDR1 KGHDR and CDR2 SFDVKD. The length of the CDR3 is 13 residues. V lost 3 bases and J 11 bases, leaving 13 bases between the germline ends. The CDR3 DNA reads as TGTGCCACCAGTGATGGGGGAGGGGGGGCCCAGCATTTT. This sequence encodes CATSDGGGGAQHF.

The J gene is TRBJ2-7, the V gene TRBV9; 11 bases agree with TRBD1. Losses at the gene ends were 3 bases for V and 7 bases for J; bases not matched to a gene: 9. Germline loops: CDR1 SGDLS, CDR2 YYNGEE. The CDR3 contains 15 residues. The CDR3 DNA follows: TGTGCCAGCAGCGCGACCTCGGGACAGGGGGTAGAGCAGTACTTC. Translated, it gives CASSATSGQGVEQYF.

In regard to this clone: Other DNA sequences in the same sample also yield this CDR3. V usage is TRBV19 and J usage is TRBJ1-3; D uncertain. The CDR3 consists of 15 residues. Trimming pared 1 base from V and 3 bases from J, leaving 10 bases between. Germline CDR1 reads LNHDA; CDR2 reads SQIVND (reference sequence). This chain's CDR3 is CASSIGGGVGNTIYF. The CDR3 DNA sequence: TGTGCCAGTAGTATAGGAGGAGGCGTTGGAAACACCATATATTTT.

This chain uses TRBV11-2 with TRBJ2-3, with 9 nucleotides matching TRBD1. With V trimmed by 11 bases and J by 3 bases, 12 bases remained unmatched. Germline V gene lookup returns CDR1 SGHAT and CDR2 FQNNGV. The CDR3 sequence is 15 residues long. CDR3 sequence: CAVRNSGQGTDTQYF. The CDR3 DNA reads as TGTGCCGTACGGAACTCGGGACAGGGAACAGATACGCAGTATTTT.

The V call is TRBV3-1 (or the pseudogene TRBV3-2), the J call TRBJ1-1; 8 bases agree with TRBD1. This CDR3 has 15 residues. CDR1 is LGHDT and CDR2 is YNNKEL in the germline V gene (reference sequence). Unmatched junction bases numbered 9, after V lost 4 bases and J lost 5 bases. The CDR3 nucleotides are TGTGCCAGCAGCCTCCAGGGGGCGCAGGGAACTGAAGCTTTCTTT. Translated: CASSLQGAQGTEAFF.